This TCR beta chain was obtained from a study of T cells in Graves' hyperthyroidism and ophthalmopathy. Germline assignment: CDR1 SQVTM and CDR2 ANQGSEA. This CDR3 is 10 amino acids long. Trimming pared 0 bases from V and 8 bases from J, leaving 1 base between. TCR beta CDR3 region amplification was performed from RNA transcripts. A set of HTBI primers served as the primers for a first-round RT-PCR of the TCR CDR3. TCRdb called the multiplex PCR reads again in MiXCR, with one record for every CDR3 protein. This table has more than 500,000 distinct CDR3 sequences, more than 15% appearing once. Points from the study as a whole: Most thyroid-expanded clonotypes above 0.001 were also found in blood.

This clonotype has a handful of counts. The target antigen is unknown. The rearrangement uses TRBV29-1 and TRBJ1-4; D unresolved. The receptor was isolated from a woman in her 30s with Graves' ophthalmopathy. The specimen sequenced was blood. CDR3 residues: CSVEEEKLFF. CDR3 in DNA: TGCAGCGTTGAAGAGGAAAAACTGTTTTTT. Together with reference TRBV29-1 and TRBJ1-4, the CDR3 gives the full variable domain: SAVISQKPSRDICQRGTSLTIQCQVDSQVTMMFWYRQQPGQSLTLIATANQGSEATYESGFVIDKFPISRPNLTFSTLTVSNMSPEDSSIYLCSVEEEKLFFGSGTQLSVL.